The 26 T cell receptor beta chains below all came from one sample that was sequenced in a study of blood T cells in healthy people across ages (dated by TCRdb to the mid-2010s). Libraries were prepared through 5' RACE. Sequencing took place on an Illumina HiSeq 2500. A second roughly 6 to 12 cycle PCR used a sample-barcoded 5' primer and a J-beta primer mix. The raw public reads went through TCRdb reprocessing: fastp at Q25, MiXCR clone calling, in-frame beta chains kept. One record per CDR3 amino acid sequence lists the most common genes and DNA. The sample table holds about 620,000 distinct CDR3 sequences, of which approximately 52% were seen once. The leading ten clones occupy roughly 14% of the sample. The sequencing sample was made of blood. These receptors came from an elderly woman in good health.

This clonotype was seen many times. The chain is built from TRBV21-1 and TRBJ2-3. TRBV21-1 is recorded as a pseudogene. The CDR3 covers 18 residues. The CDR3 DNA follows: TGTGCCAGCAGCATGAAGGCGTGGGCTCACCTTAGCACAGATACGCAGTATTTT. Translation: CASSMKAWAHLSTDTQYF.

On this clonotype itself: At one of its ends the junction is not consistent with the germline gene, which may arise from a read error. This chain uses TRBV3-1 with TRBJ2-1; D may be TRBD1 (7 bases). Germline V gene sequence: CDR1 LGHDT, CDR2 YNNKEL (reference sequence). This CDR3 has 15 residues. CDR3 protein: CASSQETGRRNERFF. In DNA form, the CDR3 reads TGTGCCAGCAGCCAAGAGACAGGGAGGCGCAATGAGCGGTTCTTC.

This clonotype has just a few counts. Given a much more abundant clone one base away, this may be a read error. The chain couples TRBV20-1 to TRBJ2-7; 8 positions match TRBD1. CDR1 is DFQATT, CDR2 SNEGSKA, per germline (reference sequence). V shed 3 bases, J shed 2 bases, and the junction held 3 bases outside the gene matches. This CDR3 is built from 13 residues. The CDR3 spells CSASGDRTYEQYF. DNA for the CDR3: TGCAGTGCTAGTGGGGACAGGACCTACGAGCAGTACTTC.

The V and J genes are TRBV3-1 and TRBJ1-1, with D unresolved. This CDR3 contains 15 residues. V lost 4 bases, J lost 0 bases, and 12 bases lay in between. Germline assignment: CDR1 LGHDT and CDR2 YNNKEL (reference sequence). Here the CDR3 reads CASSPTRAVNTEAFF. For the CDR3, the DNA is TGTGCCAGCAGCCCCACCCGGGCTGTGAACACTGAAGCTTTCTTT.

On this clonotype: Being one base from a much bigger clone, this may be a read error. The rearrangement joins TRBV6-2 or TRBV6-3 to TRBJ1-6; TRBD1 matches at 7 bases. After removal of 10 bases from V and 7 bases from J, the junction contained 7 bases not matched to a gene. The germline V gene has CDR1 MNHEY and CDR2 SVGEGT. The CDR3 has 13 amino acids. The CDR3 loop is CATRDSENSPLHF. The CDR3 region has the DNA TGTGCCACCCGGGACAGCGAAAATTCACCCCTCCACTTT.

A remark on this clonotype: A much more abundant neighbour one base away suggests this may be a read error. The chain joins TRBV7-9 to TRBJ2-5; 9 bases match TRBD1. CDR1 SEHNR and CDR2 FQNEAQ come from the germline V gene (reference sequence). The CDR3 runs to 15 residues. The V and J ends lost 6 bases and 11 bases, in that order; junction bases with no gene match: 16. CDR3 sequence: CASRVGTGNHNEQYF. As DNA, the CDR3 is TGTGCCAGCAGAGTAGGGACAGGGAACCACAATGAGCAGTACTTC.

Many counts were recorded for this clonotype. The chain combines TRBV20-1 with TRBJ1-2, with D unresolved. Germline V CDR1 and CDR2: DFQATT, SNEGSKA (reference sequence). V dropped 0 bases and J dropped 1 base, with 6 bases sitting between them. The CDR3 is made up of 13 amino acids. CDR3 nucleotides: TGCAGTGCTAGAGAATATCTTAACTATGGCTACACCTTC. Translation gives CSAREYLNYGYTF.

The J gene is TRBJ1-1, the V gene TRBV12-3 or TRBV12-4; weak D call: TRBD1 (6 bases). Trimming left V 3 bases short and J 6 bases short, with 11 bases between. The CDR3 consists of 13 residues. This chain's CDR3 is CASSLNPGAEAFF. CDR3 nucleotide sequence: TGTGCCAGCAGTTTGAACCCAGGGGCTGAAGCTTTCTTT.

This clonotype was seen a single time. This chain joins TRBV27 and TRBJ1-5, with D uncertain. Germline CDR1 and CDR2: MNHEY and SMNVEV (reference sequence). This CDR3 spans 14 amino acids. Trimming removed 5 bases from V and 6 bases from J, with 14 bases in between. The CDR3 is CASSVMGNGQPQHF. CDR3 sequence (DNA): TGTGCCAGCAGTGTAATGGGTAACGGTCAGCCCCAGCATTTT.

This clonotype was seen at least ten times. J is TRBJ2-1 and V is TRBV7-8; D gene unclear. The V gene's germline CDR1 is SGHVS and CDR2 FQNEAQ. This CDR3 is 14 amino acids long. The V end lost 6 bases, the J end lost 6 bases, and 15 bases lay between the germline ends. The CDR3 DNA reads as TGTGCCAGCAGATACTCAGACCCGATCAATGAGCAGTTCTTC. It encodes CASRYSDPINEQFF. The full variable domain, with the rest looked up from reference TRBV7-8 and TRBJ2-1, is GAGVSQSPRYKVAKRGQDVALRCDPISGHVSLFWYQQALGQGPEFLTYFQNEAQLDKSGLPSDRFFAERPEGSVSTLKIQRTQQEDSAVYLCASRYSDPINEQFFGPGTRLTVL.

This clonotype was seen only a few times. A much larger clone lies a single base off, so this may be a read error. This chain connects TRBV28 to TRBJ2-1; D is undetermined. The V gene's germline CDR1 is MDHEN and CDR2 SYDVKM. This CDR3 has 12 amino acids. This CDR3 is CASTIQKHERFF. CDR3 nucleotides: TGTGCCAGTACGATTCAGAAGCATGAGCGGTTCTTC.

In this sample, this clonotype turned up many times. The V gene is TRBV6-6, the J gene TRBJ2-3; 8 bases match TRBD1. The length of the CDR3 is 14 residues. Germline V gene sequence: CDR1 MNHNY, CDR2 SVGAGI (reference sequence). V lost 8 bases, J lost 4 bases, and 8 bases stayed unmatched. CDR3 sequence: CASVMAGGPDTQYF. As DNA, the CDR3 is TGTGCCAGCGTTATGGCAGGGGGCCCAGATACGCAGTATTTT.

As to this clonotype: A clone one base away is much larger, so this may be a read error. The chain employs TRBV5-1 and TRBJ2-3; weak D call: TRBD1 (6 bases). V lost 7 bases to trimming and J lost 8 bases, with 17 bases between them. Germline loops: CDR1 SGHRS, CDR2 YFSETQ. CDR3 length: 13 amino acids. This chain's CDR3 is CASGPTGPGTQYF. The DNA of the CDR3 is TGCGCCAGCGGCCCGACAGGTCCAGGTACGCAGTATTTT.

There are many counts of this clonotype. This rearrangement joins TRBV5-1 to TRBJ2-1, with D hard to call. V was cut by 3 bases and J by 8 bases, with 9 bases left in between. The germline CDR1 and CDR2 sequences are SGHRS and YFSETQ. The CDR3 runs 12 residues. The CDR3 reads CASSSLGDEQFF. The CDR3, as DNA: TGCGCCAGCAGCTCGCTAGGAGATGAGCAGTTCTTC. The complete variable domain, with remaining parts taken from reference TRBV5-1 and TRBJ2-1, reads KAGVTQTPRYLIKTRGQQVTLSCSPISGHRSVSWYQQTPGQGLQFLFEYFSETQRNKGNFPGRFSGRQFSNSRSEMNVSTLELGDSALYLCASSSLGDEQFFGPGTRLTVL.

This clonotype showed up many times. The genes are TRBV3-1 and TRBJ2-7; perhaps TRBD2 as D (6 bases). This CDR3 has 14 amino acids. Trimming removed 1 base from V and 4 bases from J, with 11 bases in between. Germline-derived CDR1 and CDR2 are LGHDT and YNNKEL (reference sequence). CDR3 region: CASSQGGGEYEQYF. CDR3 nucleotides: TGTGCCAGCAGCCAAGGGGGAGGAGAATACGAGCAGTACTTC.

In this sample, this clonotype turned up a few times. This sequence may be a read error, since a much larger clone differs from it by one base. The V call is TRBV29-1, the J call TRBJ2-7; 8 nucleotides align to TRBD1. V was pared by 4 bases and J by 0 bases, with 2 bases of the junction left unmatched. The CDR3 has 13 residues. Germline CDR1 SQVTM, CDR2 ANQGSEA. The CDR3 DNA reads TGCAGCGTTGTTGACAGGGGCTCCTACGAGCAGTACTTC. This gives the protein CSVVDRGSYEQYF.

The chain recombines TRBV5-1 with TRBJ2-3; 12 bases align to TRBD1. This CDR3 comprises 15 residues. CDR1 SGHRS and CDR2 YFSETQ come from the germline V gene. V dropped 3 bases and J dropped 11; count of bases not matched to a gene: 10. CDR3 nucleotides: TGCGCCAGCAGCTCGGGACAGGGGGCATTTCCGGGGCAGTATTTT. This codes for CASSSGQGAFPGQYF.

The J gene is TRBJ2-1, the V gene TRBV9; D is undetermined. The CDR3 covers 15 residues. The germline V gene has CDR1 SGDLS and CDR2 YYNGEE. V gave up 0 bases and J gave up 2 bases, with 9 bases separating them. The CDR3 nucleotides read TGTGCCAGCAGCGTAGTCGGTGCCGCCTACAATGAGCAGTTCTTC. This gives the protein CASSVVGAAYNEQFF.

The chain combines TRBV7-2 with TRBJ2-7; 10 nucleotides align to TRBD2. The end of the DNA is better explained by TRBJ2-5, so the J call may be wrong. From germline, CDR1 is SGHTA and CDR2 FQGNSA. The CDR3 consists of 16 residues. The CDR3 DNA reads TGTGCCAGCAGCTTATCCAGCGGGAGGGCCCTAGAGACCCAGTACTTC. It specifies CASSLSSGRALETQYF.

This clonotype was recorded a few times. The chain is built from TRBV21-1 and TRBJ2-4. TRBV21-1 is a listed pseudogene. The CDR3 covers 14 residues. The CDR3 sequence: CASSKGTDKNIQYF. The CDR3 nucleotides read TGTGCCAGCAGCAAAGGGACGGATAAAAACATTCAGTACTTC.

This clonotype showed up many times. The chain links TRBV9 to TRBJ2-7, with D tentatively TRBD1 (6 bases). CDR3 length: 14 amino acids. The V end was cut by 2 bases, the J end by 0 bases, with 9 bases between. From germline, CDR1 is SGDLS and CDR2 YYNGEE. CDR3 region: CASSVRGTSYEQYF. DNA for the CDR3: TGTGCCAGCAGCGTGAGGGGGACCTCCTACGAGCAGTACTTC.

The chain carries TRBV5-6 and TRBJ2-1; 8 bases fit TRBD2. The J call is doubtful: the DNA matches TRBJ2-7 better. CDR1 SGHDT and CDR2 YYEEEE come from the germline V gene. This CDR3 region has 15 residues. The CDR3 region is CASSLAGGRKGQQYF. In DNA form, the CDR3 reads TGTGCCAGCAGCTTGGCTGGCGGGAGGAAAGGACAGCAGTACTTC.

This clonotype was seen more than once but under ten times. This chain uses TRBV4-2 with TRBJ2-7, with TRBD2 matching 8 bases. Germline assignment: CDR1 LGHNA and CDR2 YNFKEQ. This CDR3 is built from 15 residues. The V gene end was trimmed by 0 bases and the J gene end by 1 base; junction bases not matched to a gene: 2. CDR3 region: CASSQETSGSYEQYF. The CDR3 nucleotides are TGTGCCAGCAGCCAAGAAACTAGCGGTTCCTACGAGCAGTACTTC.

This clonotype was detected ten times or more. This sequence joins TRBV4-1 and TRBJ2-1, with 10 bases that match TRBD1. V lost 0 bases to trimming and J lost 12 bases; unmatched junction nucleotides: 5. CDR3 length: 14 amino acids. The V gene's germline CDR1 is MGHRA and CDR2 YSYEKL. CDR3: CASSQDGTGDGQFF. The CDR3 DNA follows: TGCGCCAGCAGCCAAGACGGGACAGGGGATGGGCAGTTCTTC.

In this sample, this clonotype turned up a few times. The V gene is TRBV4-1, the J gene TRBJ2-1; 7 bases are shared with TRBD1. The germline V gene encodes CDR1 MGHRA and CDR2 YSYEKL. There are 17 residues in the CDR3. The V gene end was trimmed by 0 bases and the J gene end by 4 bases; junction bases not matched to a gene: 9. CDR3 sequence (DNA): TGCGCCAGCAGCCAAGACTTGTACAGGGGCCTTTACAATGAGCAGTTCTTC. Amino acid sequence: CASSQDLYRGLYNEQFF.

The V and J genes are TRBV5-1 and TRBJ2-5; 9 nucleotides agree with TRBD2. The DNA matches TRBJ2-7 better at its end, which makes the J call doubtful. The CDR3 is 19 amino acids. Germline V CDR1 and CDR2: SGHRS, YFSETQ. CDR3 loop: CASSQIAPSGGSPYYEQYF. CDR3 coding DNA: TGCGCCAGCAGCCAAATCGCGCCCAGCGGGGGGTCGCCCTACTACGAGCAGTACTTC.